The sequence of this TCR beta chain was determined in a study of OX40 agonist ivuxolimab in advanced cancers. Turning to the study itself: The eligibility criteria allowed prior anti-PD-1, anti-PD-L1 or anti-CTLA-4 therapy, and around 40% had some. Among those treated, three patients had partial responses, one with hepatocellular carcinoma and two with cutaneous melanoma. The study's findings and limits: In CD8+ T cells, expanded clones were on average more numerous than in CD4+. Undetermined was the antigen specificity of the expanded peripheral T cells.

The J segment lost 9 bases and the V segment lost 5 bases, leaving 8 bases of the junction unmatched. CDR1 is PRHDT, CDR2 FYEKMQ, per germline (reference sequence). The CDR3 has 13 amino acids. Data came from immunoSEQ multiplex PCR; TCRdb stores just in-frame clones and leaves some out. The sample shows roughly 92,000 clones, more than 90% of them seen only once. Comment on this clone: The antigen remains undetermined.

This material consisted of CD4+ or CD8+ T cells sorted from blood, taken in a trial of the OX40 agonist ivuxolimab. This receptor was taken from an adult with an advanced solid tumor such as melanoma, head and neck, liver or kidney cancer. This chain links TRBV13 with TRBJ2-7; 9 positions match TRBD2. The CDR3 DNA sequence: TGTGCCAGCAGCCTCAGCGGGGGGCGACCGCAGTACTTC. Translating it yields CASSLSGGRPQYF.